The 28 T cell receptor beta chains below come from one sample, sequenced in a study of shared clonotypes between healthy human individuals. TCRdb keeps only in-frame clones here, not all; method: immunoSEQ multiplex PCR. The data hold some 2,400,000 clones, with approximately 95% observed a single time. The specimen sequenced was naive CD4+ T cells sorted from blood. Described subset: CD45RA+ positively selected. These receptors all come from a man between 18 and 35 years old in good health.

This clone has just one count. The chain links TRBV9 to TRBJ2-1, with TRBD1 identical over 8 bases. This CDR3 has 13 residues. V lost 4 bases and J lost 12; bases outside the gene matches: 9. Germline V gene lookup returns CDR1 SGDLS and CDR2 YYNGEE. The CDR3 nucleotides are TGTGCCAGCAGCCCCCAGACAGGGGACAGGCAGTTCTTC. Translation: CASSPQTGDRQFF.

The V call is TRBV5-1, the J call TRBJ2-1; 7 nucleotides agree with TRBD1. From germline, CDR1 is SGHRS and CDR2 YFSETQ. The ends lost 0 bases at V and 0 bases at J; junction bases unmatched: 3. The CDR3 spans 16 residues. The CDR3 nucleotides are TGCGCCAGCAGCTTGGGTTGGGACAGCTCCTACAATGAGCAGTTCTTC. This codes for CASSLGWDSSYNEQFF.

DNA of the CDR3: TGTGCCAGCAGCTTAGGCCGGGACAGTCCCTCTGGAAACACCATATATTTT. This gives the protein CASSLGRDSPSGNTIYF. V and J are TRBV7-9 and TRBJ1-3; 7 positions agree with TRBD1. Losses at the gene ends were 1 base for V and 0 bases for J; bases not matched to a gene: 6. The germline CDR1 and CDR2 sequences are SEHNR and FQNEAQ (reference sequence). The CDR3 has 17 amino acids.

This chain connects TRBV19 to TRBJ1-5, with a tentative D call TRBD1 (6 bases). Germline CDR1 and CDR2: LNHDA and SQIVND (reference sequence). Trimming shortened V by 4 bases and J by 0 bases, and 16 bases separated the two germline ends. The CDR3 is 17 amino acids. CDR3 sequence: CASSTPRDTYSNQPQHF. In DNA form, the CDR3 reads TGTGCCAGTAGTACTCCCCGGGACACCTATAGCAATCAGCCCCAGCATTTT.

The chain recombines TRBV6-6 with TRBJ1-2, with 10 bases fitting TRBD1. Looked up from germline, CDR1 is MNHNY and CDR2 is SVGAGI (reference sequence). V shed 6 bases, J shed 5 bases, and the junction held 6 bases outside the gene matches. This CDR3 region has 14 residues. The chain's CDR3 is CASRVGQGHYGYTF. The CDR3 region has the DNA TGTGCCAGCAGGGTGGGACAGGGGCATTATGGCTACACCTTC.

This sequence joins TRBV5-6 and TRBJ1-2, with D perhaps TRBD1 (6 bases). This CDR3 comprises 12 residues. In germline, CDR1 is SGHDT, CDR2 YYEEEE. Trimming removed 3 bases at V and 5 bases at J, with 8 bases between. CDR3 DNA: TGTGCCAGCAGCTCTGGACAGTATGGCTACACCTTC. It is translated as CASSSGQYGYTF.

The CDR3 DNA follows: TGTGCCACCACCTCCCCTCCGGGAGTGAACACCGGGGAGCTGTTTTTT. Its protein is CATTSPPGVNTGELFF. The chain joins TRBV15 to TRBJ2-2, with a tentative D call TRBD2 (6 bases). V gave up 7 bases and J gave up 1 base, with 16 bases separating them. There are 16 residues in the CDR3. Germline assignment: CDR1 LNHNV and CDR2 YYDKDF (reference sequence).

This chain links TRBV4-3 with TRBJ2-3; 13 bases agree with TRBD2. The germline CDR1 and CDR2 sequences are LGHNA and YSLEER. V was pared by 0 bases and J by 7 bases, with 7 bases of the junction left unmatched. The CDR3 covers 17 residues. CDR3 nucleotides: TGCGCCAGCAGCCAAGATCGAGAACTAGCGGGAGGGAATACGCAGTATTTT. Residues: CASSQDRELAGGNTQYF.

The rearrangement uses TRBV19 and TRBJ2-5; TRBD2 matches at 10 bases. V dropped 7 bases and J dropped 1; count of bases not matched to a gene: 6. Germline assignment: CDR1 LNHDA and CDR2 SQIVND (reference sequence). CDR3 length equals 15 residues. This CDR3 is CASTNSGGIQETQYF. The CDR3 bases are TGTGCCAGTACCAATAGCGGGGGGATCCAAGAGACCCAGTACTTC.

The chain carries TRBV9 and TRBJ1-3, with a tentative D call TRBD1 (5 bases). Germline V CDR1 and CDR2: SGDLS, YYNGEE. Between the trimmed V and J ends, which lost 2 bases and 0 bases, there was a span of 12 bases. The CDR3 has 16 residues. The DNA of the CDR3 is TGTGCCAGCAGCGTGGGCGGCAGGGACTCTGGAAACACCATATATTTT. Encoded protein: CASSVGGRDSGNTIYF.

CDR3 residues: CASSQVGGSGYTQYF. The CDR3 DNA follows: TGCGCCAGCAGCCAAGTAGGGGGAAGTGGGTATACGCAGTATTTT. The chain employs TRBV4-3 and TRBJ2-3; TRBD1 might be the D (6 bases). The CDR3 loop spans 15 amino acids. V dropped 1 base and J dropped 7 bases, with 15 bases sitting between them. Per the germline V gene, CDR1 is LGHNA and CDR2 is YSLEER.

This chain joins TRBV4-1 and TRBJ2-7; D tentatively reads TRBD1 or TRBD2 (7 bases each). Looked up from germline, CDR1 is MGHRA and CDR2 is YSYEKL. V dropped 1 base and J dropped 6 bases, with 19 bases sitting between them. This CDR3 is 16 amino acids long. The CDR3: CASSQGAGQRAFEQYF. The CDR3 bases are TGCGCCAGCAGCCAAGGAGCGGGACAGCGGGCTTTCGAGCAGTACTTC.

The chain couples TRBV19 to TRBJ2-1, with no clear D. Deletions cut 5 bases from V and 7 bases from J, with 9 bases between. This CDR3 comprises 12 residues. Germline V gene sequence: CDR1 LNHDA, CDR2 SQIVND (reference sequence). In DNA form, the CDR3 reads TGTGCCAGTAGTCAGGTAGGAAATGAGCAGTTCTTC. This codes for CASSQVGNEQFF.

This chain joins TRBV6-5 and TRBJ1-6; D is uncertain. The germline V and J ends were trimmed by 6 bases and 11 bases, with 17 bases remaining between them. CDR1 and CDR2 (germline): MNHEY, SVGAGI. This CDR3 is 14 amino acids long. Here the CDR3 reads CASSQHIPRAPLHF. The CDR3, as DNA: TGTGCCAGCAGCCAACATATCCCGAGGGCACCCCTCCACTTT.

The rearrangement links TRBV5-6 to TRBJ2-7; D is ambiguous. Deletions cut 2 bases from V and 3 bases from J, with 9 bases between. This CDR3 has 13 residues. Germline lookup yields CDR1 SGHDT and CDR2 YYEEEE. CDR3 coding DNA: TGTGCCAGCAGCTTTTGGTCGAACTACGAGCAGTACTTC. Amino acids: CASSFWSNYEQYF. The whole variable domain, filled in from reference TRBV5-6 and TRBJ2-7, reads DAGVTQSPTHLIKTRGQQVTLRCSPKSGHDTVSWYQQALGQGPQFIFQYYEEEERQRGNFPDRFSGHQFPNYSSELNVNALLLGDSALYLCASSFWSNYEQYFGPGTRLTVT.

This clone has only one observation. The V gene is TRBV5-1, the J gene TRBJ2-1; TRBD2 matches at 12 bases. Germline CDR1 is SGHRS and CDR2 is YFSETQ. Trimming removed 1 base from V and 7 bases from J; junction bases left unmatched: 6. This CDR3 contains 16 residues. The CDR3 sequence is CASSLTASGGANEQFF. In DNA, the CDR3 is TGCGCCAGCAGCTTGACGGCTAGCGGGGGGGCTAATGAGCAGTTCTTC.

The chain links TRBV5-4 to TRBJ1-1; TRBD1 agrees at 7 bases. The CDR3 spans 14 residues. Per germline, CDR1 SGHNT and CDR2 YYREEE (reference sequence). V lost 7 bases and J lost 1; bases outside the gene matches: 7. This CDR3 is CASSGDRENTEAFF. DNA of the CDR3: TGTGCCAGCTCGGGAGACAGGGAGAACACTGAAGCTTTCTTT.

The gene calls are TRBV14 and TRBJ2-5; D not certain. Trimming took off 7 bases at V and 4 bases at J, with 13 bases between the two ends. This CDR3 has 13 residues. Germline loops: CDR1 SGHDN, CDR2 FVKESK. CDR3: CASNLGRGETQYF. The CDR3 DNA reads as TGTGCCAGCAACCTTGGGCGCGGAGAGACCCAGTACTTC. Filled out from reference TRBV14 and TRBJ2-5, the complete variable domain reads EAGVTQFPSHSVIEKGQTVTLRCDPISGHDNLYWYRRVMGKEIKFLLHFVKESKQDESGMPNNRFLAERTGGTYSTLKVQPAELEDSGVYFCASNLGRGETQYFGPGTRLLVL.

The chain joins TRBV5-1 to TRBJ1-1; D is unresolved. The CDR3 extends over 12 amino acids. The V end was cut by 4 bases, the J end by 10 bases, with 14 bases between. Germline lookup yields CDR1 SGHRS and CDR2 YFSETQ. Here the CDR3 DNA reads TGCGCCAGCAGCCCGGAGGGAGTTATAGCTTTCTTT. It codes for CASSPEGVIAFF.

The J gene is TRBJ2-7, the V gene TRBV6-5; perhaps TRBD2 as D (6 bases). Trimming took 10 bases from V and 1 from J, leaving 20 bases between them. Germline CDR1 reads MNHEY; CDR2 reads SVGAGI. The CDR3 runs to 15 residues. The DNA for the CDR3 is TGTGCCACACGGCGGCGGGAAGGCGTTTCCTACGAGCAGTACTTC. Translation: CATRRREGVSYEQYF.

Turning to this clone: Given a far larger clone just one base away, this is likely a sequencing read error. The same CDR3 is also encoded by other DNA sequences in this sample. The rearrangement links TRBV6-1 to TRBJ1-1; 8 nucleotides line up with TRBD1. Trimming removed 4 bases from V and 1 base from J; junction bases left unmatched: 2. The CDR3 loop spans 14 amino acids. From germline, CDR1 is MNHNS and CDR2 SASEGT. Written as DNA, the CDR3 is TGTGCCAGCAGTGTTGACAGGGGGAACACTGAAGCTTTCTTT. It codes for CASSVDRGNTEAFF.

V usage is TRBV5-1 and J usage is TRBJ1-1; D is ambiguous. Trimming removed 0 bases at V and 4 bases at J, with 7 bases between. Germline loops: CDR1 SGHRS, CDR2 YFSETQ. The CDR3 length is 13 residues. The CDR3 DNA reads TGCGCCAGCAGCTTGGGGTCTCCCACTGAAGCTTTCTTT. It codes for CASSLGSPTEAFF.

The rearrangement links TRBV27 to TRBJ2-1, with TRBD2 matching over 7 bases. This CDR3 has 12 amino acids. The germline V gene encodes CDR1 MNHEY and CDR2 SMNVEV (reference sequence). The ends lost 2 bases at V and 10 bases at J; junction bases unmatched: 2. This chain's CDR3 is CASSLGLGEQFF. Here the CDR3 DNA reads TGTGCCAGCAGTTTAGGACTAGGCGAGCAGTTCTTC.

The chain employs TRBV7-9 and TRBJ2-7; TRBD1 matches at 9 bases. CDR1 SEHNR and CDR2 FQNEAQ come from the germline V gene (reference sequence). V trimming: 0 bases; J trimming: 5 bases; junction bases outside the gene matches: 8. This CDR3 is built from 16 residues. CDR3 in amino acids: CASSLAGDRERNEQYF. CDR3 sequence (DNA): TGTGCCAGCAGCTTAGCCGGGGACAGGGAACGGAACGAGCAGTACTTC.

The chain couples TRBV11-2 to TRBJ2-5; D is perhaps TRBD1 (5 bases). The V gene lost 1 base and the J gene lost 7 bases, with 13 bases spanning the gap. Germline V lookup: CDR1 SGHAT, CDR2 FQNNGV. The CDR3 sequence is 14 residues long. Here the CDR3 DNA reads TGTGCCAGCAGCTTAGGGTCCAGGGTAGCGACCCAGTACTTC. Protein sequence: CASSLGSRVATQYF.

The V gene is TRBV19, the J gene TRBJ1-4; possibly TRBD1 for D (5 bases). The CDR3 loop spans 13 amino acids. Trimming pared 4 bases from V and 7 bases from J, leaving 10 bases between. Germline V lookup: CDR1 LNHDA, CDR2 SQIVND (reference sequence). The CDR3 region is CASSTDITEKLFF. CDR3 DNA sequence: TGTGCCAGTAGTACGGACATCACTGAAAAACTGTTTTTT.

The chain's CDR3 is CSGRTSGGADTQYF. The CDR3 DNA follows: TGCAGCGGCAGGACTAGCGGGGGGGCAGATACGCAGTATTTT. V and J are TRBV29-1 and TRBJ2-3; TRBD2 agrees at 15 bases. The CDR3 extends over 14 amino acids. In germline, CDR1 is SQVTM, CDR2 ANQGSEA. The ends lost 7 bases at V and 4 bases at J; junction bases unmatched: 3.

This clone was seen a single time. The chain joins TRBV28 to TRBJ2-7; D unresolved. The CDR3 is 17 amino acids. The germline V gene has CDR1 MDHEN and CDR2 SYDVKM. V was shortened by 3 bases and J by 0 bases, with 18 bases between the two germline ends. The CDR3 region is CASSFGLPRRVSYEQYF. As DNA, the CDR3 is TGTGCCAGCAGTTTTGGTTTGCCGCGAAGAGTCTCCTACGAGCAGTACTTC.